The rows below give T cell receptor beta chains drawn from one sample of a study of cytomegalovirus exposure and HLA in healthy donors. Clones were read by immunoSEQ multiplex PCR, and TCRdb kept only the in-frame ones, dropping some. The sample has more than 80,000 clones, more than 75% seen once. The specimen was PBMCs. The receptors derive from a human donor in good health. Both conserved end residues are part of each CDR3. The D gene is left open where the match is weak. The size field is filled for only some rows; it gives once, few, many or a size class.

J	D	size	V	CDR3	DNA
TRBJ2-1	TRBD2	-	TRBV30	CAWSVLGTSSLWDYNEQFF	TGTGCCTGGAGTGTACTCGGGACTAGTTCGCTTTGGGACTACAATGAGCAGTTCTTC
TRBJ2-7	TRBD1	-	TRBV19	CASSPSGQGPSYEQYF	TGTGCCAGTAGTCCCTCCGGACAGGGTCCCTCCTACGAGCAGTACTTC
TRBJ1-1	TRBD1	few	TRBV5-1	CASSPTGVNTEAFF	TGCGCCAGCAGCCCGACAGGGGTGAACACTGAAGCTTTCTTT
TRBJ2-5	TRBD2	-	TRBV30	CAWTGTSGSETQYF	TGTGCCTGGACCGGGACTAGCGGGAGCGAGACCCAGTACTTC
TRBJ1-3	TRBD1	-	TRBV19	CASSSLLTGAGNTIYF	TGTGCCAGTAGTTCTCTCCTGACAGGGGCTGGAAACACCATATATTTT
TRBJ2-5	-	-	TRBV9	CASSVGGRVEVATQYF	TGTGCCAGCAGCGTAGGGGGCAGGGTAGAAGTGGCGACCCAGTACTTC
TRBJ2-7	-	few	TRBV13	CASSLARGEQYF	TGTGCCAGCAGCTTAGCAAGGGGCGAGCAGTACTTC
TRBJ1-2	TRBD1	-	TRBV5-5	CASSFDRVFNYGYTF	TGTGCCAGCAGCTTCGACAGGGTTTTTAACTATGGCTACACCTTC
TRBJ2-5	TRBD1	-	TRBV18	CASSPKLGTGYQETQYF	TGTGCCAGCTCACCAAAACTCGGGACAGGGTACCAAGAGACCCAGTACTTC
TRBJ2-1	TRBD2	few	TRBV6-5	CASRTGTSGRHEQFF	TGTGCCAGCAGGACCGGGACTAGCGGGAGACATGAGCAGTTCTTC
TRBJ2-7	-	-	TRBV7-6	CASSPQGGHGLFLAEQYF	TGTGCCAGCAGCCCTCAGGGGGGCCACGGACTCTTCCTCGCCGAGCAGTACTTC
TRBJ2-3	-	once	TRBV7-2	CASLHSADTQYF	TGTGCCAGCCTGCATTCGGCAGATACGCAGTATTTT
TRBJ1-1	TRBD1	-	TRBV6-1	CASSASGTGRPEAFF	TGTGCCAGCAGTGCGTCAGGGACAGGGAGGCCTGAAGCTTTCTTT
TRBJ1-1	-	-	TRBV10-3	CAISSEGVTEAFF	TGTGCCATCAGTTCCGAGGGAGTTACTGAAGCTTTCTTT
TRBJ1-6	TRBD1	-	TRBV7-9	CASSLGQQNSPLHF	TGTGCCAGCAGCTTGGGACAGCAAAATTCACCCCTCCACTTT
TRBJ2-7	TRBD2	-	TRBV7-2	CASSWGSAGVVYEQYF	TGTGCCAGCAGCTGGGGGTCAGCGGGAGTCGTCTACGAGCAGTACTTC
TRBJ2-3	TRBD2	once	TRBV7-6	CASSLAWASGGDSDTQYF	TGTGCCAGCAGCTTAGCGTGGGCTAGCGGGGGGGACTCAGATACGCAGTATTTT
TRBJ1-5	-	-	TRBV5-1	CASKLGAAGGQPQHF	TGCGCCAGCAAGCTAGGGGCGGCCGGGGGTCAGCCCCAGCATTTT
TRBJ2-1	TRBD1	-	TRBV27	CASSFFAGGLYNEQFF	TGTGCCAGCAGTTTCTTCGCAGGGGGTTTATACAATGAGCAGTTCTTC
TRBJ2-2	-	-	TRBV7-9	CASSLLRGTGELFF	TGTGCCAGCAGCTTACTCCGGGGGACCGGGGAGCTGTTTTTT
TRBJ1-1	TRBD1	-	TRBV19	CASSTTGRQGARGEAFF	TGTGCCAGTAGTACGACTGGCCGACAGGGGGCGCGGGGTGAAGCTTTCTTT
TRBJ1-1	-	many	TRBV6-1	CASRGGGRGNTEAFF	TGTGCCAGCAGGGGAGGGGGGCGCGGGAACACTGAAGCTTTCTTT
TRBJ2-7	-	-	TRBV18	CASSPGLADPYEQYF	TGTGCCAGCTCACCAGGGTTGGCGGATCCCTACGAGCAGTACTTC
TRBJ2-1	-	few	TRBV7-6	CASSLLGVNNEQFF	TGTGCCAGCAGCTTACTCGGGGTAAACAATGAGCAGTTCTTC
TRBJ1-1	TRBD1	few	TRBV5-4	CASSLEGAMFREAFF	TGTGCCAGCAGCCTCGAGGGGGCAATGTTTCGGGAAGCTTTCTTT
TRBJ1-1	TRBD1	few	TRBV15	CATSRDEKGAGTEAFF	TGTGCCACCAGCAGAGATGAGAAGGGGGCTGGCACTGAAGCTTTCTTT
TRBJ1-1	TRBD1	many	TRBV4-3	CASSQDTGVRNTEAFF	TGCGCCAGCAGCCAGGATACAGGGGTGAGGAACACTGAAGCTTTCTTT
TRBJ2-5	TRBD2	-	TRBV25-1	CASRASGTETQYF	TGTGCCAGCAGGGCTAGCGGGACAGAGACCCAGTACTTC
TRBJ1-1	-	-	TRBV25-1	CASSESPGRTEAFF	TGTGCCAGCAGTGAATCTCCAGGAAGGACTGAAGCTTTCTTT
TRBJ2-6	TRBD1	-	TRBV15	CATSRGQGASGANVLTF	TGTGCCACCAGCAGGGGACAGGGGGCCTCTGGGGCCAACGTCCTGACTTTC
TRBJ2-5	TRBD1	once	TRBV2	CASRVTGYGETQYF	TGTGCCAGCAGGGTGACAGGGTACGGAGAGACCCAGTACTTC
TRBJ1-4	-	-	TRBV9	CASSVSPVNEKLFF	TGTGCCAGCAGCGTATCCCCGGTTAATGAAAAACTGTTTTTT
TRBJ1-4	TRBD1	-	TRBV5-1	CASSLDGDRDEKLFF	TGCGCCAGCAGCTTGGACGGGGACAGAGATGAAAAACTGTTTTTT
TRBJ1-2	-	-	TRBV5-5	CASSLGQRGNYGYTF	TGTGCCAGCAGCTTAGGTCAGCGCGGAAACTATGGCTACACCTTC
TRBJ2-1	TRBD2	-	TRBV5-6	CASSFSGLAGDNEQFF	TGTGCCAGCAGCTTCTCGGGACTAGCGGGCGACAATGAGCAGTTCTTC
TRBJ2-1	-	few	TRBV19	CASSLWTGRENEQFF	TGTGCCAGTAGTCTCTGGACAGGGAGGGAAAATGAGCAGTTCTTC
TRBJ2-7	TRBD2	-	TRBV6-1	CASSAPTGTSGGYEQYF	TGTGCCAGCAGTGCCCCGACCGGGACTAGCGGGGGCTACGAGCAGTACTTC
TRBJ2-2	-	once	TRBV5-8	CASSASQGWTGELFF	TGTGCCAGCAGCGCGAGCCAGGGGTGGACCGGGGAGCTGTTTTTT
TRBJ2-2	-	-	TRBV29-1	CSVDKGQNTGELFF	TGCAGCGTTGACAAGGGACAGAACACCGGGGAGCTGTTTTTT
TRBJ2-3	TRBD2	few	TRBV7-2	CASSLFPRGSTDTQYF	TGTGCCAGCAGCTTATTCCCGCGGGGGAGCACAGATACGCAGTATTTT
TRBJ1-2	TRBD1	-	TRBV10-3	CAISDHGQGSFGGYTF	TGTGCCATCAGTGACCACGGACAGGGATCGTTCGGTGGCTACACCTTC
TRBJ2-3	TRBD2	few	TRBV6-5	CASRELAGGTDTQYF	TGTGCCAGCAGGGAACTAGCGGGGGGCACAGATACGCAGTATTTT
TRBJ1-1	-	few	TRBV7-2	CATSRVFRSEAFF	TGTGCCACCTCCCGGGTCTTTAGGTCTGAAGCTTTCTTT
TRBJ1-1	-	few	TRBV4-3	CASSQDSRRDTEAFF	TGCGCCAGCAGCCAAGATAGTAGGCGGGACACTGAAGCTTTCTTT
TRBJ2-1	-	-	TRBV10-1	CASSDGGIYNEQFF	TGCGCCAGCAGTGACGGAGGAATCTACAATGAGCAGTTCTTC
TRBJ1-1	TRBD1	few	TRBV7-2	CASSWGTGAFF	TGTGCCAGCAGCTGGGGGACAGGAGCTTTCTTT
TRBJ1-3	TRBD1	-	TRBV5-1	CASSLRGQGNTIYF	TGCGCCAGCAGCTTAAGGGGGCAAGGGAACACCATATATTTT
TRBJ2-2	TRBD2	-	TRBV12-5	CASGLTGGPTGELFF	TGTGCTAGTGGTTTGACGGGGGGGCCCACCGGGGAGCTGTTTTTT
TRBJ2-2	-	few	TRBV7-9	CASSHYTGELFF	TGTGCCAGCAGCCACTACACCGGGGAGCTGTTTTTT
TRBJ1-1	TRBD1	-	TRBV30	CAWSVPGTGGSEAFF	TGTGCCTGGAGTGTCCCCGGGACAGGGGGTTCTGAAGCTTTCTTT
TRBJ2-7	TRBD2	-	TRBV30	CAWSVLGGNYEQYF	TGTGCCTGGAGTGTACTGGGGGGGAACTACGAGCAGTACTTC
TRBJ1-1	-	-	TRBV27	CASSSLSGVGFGEAFF	TGTGCCAGCAGCTCCCTTAGCGGTGTGGGTTTCGGTGAAGCTTTCTTT
TRBJ1-3	-	-	TRBV2	CASSSSRNPGNTIYF	TGTGCCAGCAGTTCCTCCAGGAACCCTGGAAACACCATATATTTT
TRBJ2-7	TRBD2	-	TRBV18	CASSPQQGGVYEQYF	TGTGCCAGCTCACCACAGCAGGGAGGGGTCTACGAGCAGTACTTC
TRBJ2-5	TRBD2	-	TRBV4-2	CASSPEGLAVQETQYF	TGTGCCAGCAGCCCGGAGGGGCTAGCGGTACAAGAGACCCAGTACTTC
TRBJ1-3	TRBD1	-	TRBV7-9	CASSPGTAAGNTIYF	TGTGCCAGCAGCCCGGGGACAGCAGCTGGAAACACCATATATTTT
TRBJ2-1	-	once	TRBV9	CASSPAGGAAYNEQFF	TGTGCCAGCAGCCCAGCGGGCGGGGCGGCCTACAATGAGCAGTTCTTC
TRBJ1-1	-	-	TRBV15	CATSRDSGGNTEAFF	TGTGCCACCAGCAGAGATAGCGGCGGGAACACTGAAGCTTTCTTT
TRBJ2-1	TRBD1	-	TRBV6-5	CASSSPRDRGVNEQFF	TGTGCCAGCAGTTCCCCCCGGGACAGGGGAGTAAATGAGCAGTTCTTC